This T cell receptor (beta chain) was captured in a study of technical replicates of blood from a handful of donors. TCRdb's table, derived via immunoSEQ multiplex PCR, lists solely in-frame clones and lacks some. This sample carries some 70,000 clones, approximately 97% of them seen once, and the ten largest clones take 0.25% to 0.3%. V lost 6 bases and J lost 7, with 15 bases in between. The V gene's germline CDR1 is MNHNS and CDR2 SASEGT. The CDR3 sequence is 13 residues long. The sequenced sample consisted of T cells isolated from PBMCs. V is TRBV6-1 and J is TRBJ1-2; no firm D call. The origin of this receptor is a human donor in good health. The CDR3 bases are TGTGCCAGCAGAACCCAGGCCCTGGCTGGCTACACCTTC. Protein sequence: CASRTQALAGYTF.